Given below is one TCR beta chain in context. V shed 6 bases and J shed 7 bases, with 15 bases lying between them. The CDR3 extends over 13 amino acids. In germline, CDR1 is LNHDA, CDR2 SQIVND (reference sequence). This entry comes from a study of blood T cell repertoires in COVID-19. The assay was immunoSEQ multiplex PCR, and TCRdb's table has in-frame clones only and misses some. The sample contains approximately 200,000 clones, roughly 77% of which appear only once. The sample taken for sequencing was PBMCs or T cells enriched from blood (not recorded which). The chain is built from TRBV19 and TRBJ1-2; TRBD1 might be the D (6 bases). This TCR was sampled from a man aged 40-49 years who had recovered from COVID-19. In DNA, the CDR3 is TGTGCCAGTAGCCGGGACATTAGTGGTGGCTACACCTTC. Translation gives CASSRDISGGYTF. The variable domain in full, with the rest retrieved from reference TRBV19 and TRBJ1-2, is DGGITQSPKYLFRKEGQNVTLSCEQNLNHDAMYWYRQDPGQGLRLIYYSQIVNDFQKGDIAEGYSVSREKKESFPLTVTSAQKNPTAFYLCASSRDISGGYTFGSGTRLTVV.